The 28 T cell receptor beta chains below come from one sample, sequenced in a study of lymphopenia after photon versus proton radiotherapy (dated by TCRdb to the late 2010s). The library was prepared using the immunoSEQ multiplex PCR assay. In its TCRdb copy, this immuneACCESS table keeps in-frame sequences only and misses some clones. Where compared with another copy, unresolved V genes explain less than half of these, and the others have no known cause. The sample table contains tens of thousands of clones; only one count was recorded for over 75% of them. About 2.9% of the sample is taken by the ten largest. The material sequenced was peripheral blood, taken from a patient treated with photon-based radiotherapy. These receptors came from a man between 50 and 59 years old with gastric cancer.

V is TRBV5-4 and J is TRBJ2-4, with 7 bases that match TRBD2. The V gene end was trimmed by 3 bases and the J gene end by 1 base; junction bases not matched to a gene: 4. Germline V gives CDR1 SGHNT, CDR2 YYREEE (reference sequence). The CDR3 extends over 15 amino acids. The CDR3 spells CASSSAGVAKNIQYF. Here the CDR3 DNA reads TGTGCCAGCAGCTCGGCGGGGGTGGCCAAAAACATTCAGTACTTC.

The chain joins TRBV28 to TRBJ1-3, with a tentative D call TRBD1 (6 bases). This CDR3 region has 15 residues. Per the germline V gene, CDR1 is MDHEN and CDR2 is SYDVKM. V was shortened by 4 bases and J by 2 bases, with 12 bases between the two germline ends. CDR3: CASSSPPGAGNTIYF. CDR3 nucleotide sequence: TGTGCCAGCAGTTCCCCCCCAGGGGCTGGAAACACCATATATTTT. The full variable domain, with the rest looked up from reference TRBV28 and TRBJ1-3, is DVKVTQSSRYLVKRTGEKVFLECVQDMDHENMFWYRQDPGLGLRLIYFSYDVKMKEKGDIPEGYSVSREKKERFSLILESASTNQTSMYLCASSSPPGAGNTIYFGEGSWLTVV.

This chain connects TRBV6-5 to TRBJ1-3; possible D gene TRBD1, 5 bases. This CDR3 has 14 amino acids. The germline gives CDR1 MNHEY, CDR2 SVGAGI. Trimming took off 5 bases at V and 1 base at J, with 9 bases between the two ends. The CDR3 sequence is CASSRGWSGNTIYF. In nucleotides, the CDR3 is TGTGCCAGCAGTCGGGGGTGGTCTGGAAACACCATATATTTT.

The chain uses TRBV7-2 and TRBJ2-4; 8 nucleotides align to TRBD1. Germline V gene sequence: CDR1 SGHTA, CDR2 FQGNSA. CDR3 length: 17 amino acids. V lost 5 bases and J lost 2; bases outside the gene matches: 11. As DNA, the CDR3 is TGTGCCAGCAGCACCAGGGGGCGGGGTGGATCCAAAAACATTCAGTACTTC. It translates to CASSTRGRGGSKNIQYF.

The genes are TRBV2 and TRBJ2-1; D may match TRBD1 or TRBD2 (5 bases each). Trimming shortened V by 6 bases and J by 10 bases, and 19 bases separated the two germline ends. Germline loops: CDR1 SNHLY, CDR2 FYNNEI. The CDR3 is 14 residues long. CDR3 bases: TGTGCCAGCAGCCTATTTCTCTGGGGCGGGGAGCAGTTCTTC. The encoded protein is CASSLFLWGGEQFF.

CDR3 loop: CASSPSYQETQYF. The CDR3 DNA reads as TGTGCCAGCTCACCGAGTTACCAAGAGACCCAGTACTTC. The V and J genes are TRBV18 and TRBJ2-5; D not certain. Trimming shortened V by 3 bases and J by 0 bases, and 5 bases separated the two germline ends. The CDR3 sequence is 13 residues long. Germline CDR1 is KGHSH and CDR2 is LQKENI.

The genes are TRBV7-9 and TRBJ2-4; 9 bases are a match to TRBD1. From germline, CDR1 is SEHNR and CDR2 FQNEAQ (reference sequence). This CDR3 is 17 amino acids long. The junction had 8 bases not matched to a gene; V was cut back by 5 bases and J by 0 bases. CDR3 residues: CASSGTGQGQAKNIQYF. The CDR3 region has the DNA TGTGCCAGCAGCGGAACAGGACAGGGGCAAGCCAAAAACATTCAGTACTTC.

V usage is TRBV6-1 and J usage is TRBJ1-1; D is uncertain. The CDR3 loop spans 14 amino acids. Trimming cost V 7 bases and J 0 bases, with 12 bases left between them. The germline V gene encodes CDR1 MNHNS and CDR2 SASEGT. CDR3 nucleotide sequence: TGTGCCAGCATGGCCAGACTAATGAACACTGAAGCTTTCTTT. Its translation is CASMARLMNTEAFF.

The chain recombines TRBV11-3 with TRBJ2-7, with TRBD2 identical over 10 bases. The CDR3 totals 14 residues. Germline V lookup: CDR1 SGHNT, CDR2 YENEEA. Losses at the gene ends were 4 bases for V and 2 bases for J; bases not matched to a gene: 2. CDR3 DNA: TGTGCCAGCAGCTCCGGGACTAGCGCCTACGAGCAGTACTTC. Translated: CASSSGTSAYEQYF.

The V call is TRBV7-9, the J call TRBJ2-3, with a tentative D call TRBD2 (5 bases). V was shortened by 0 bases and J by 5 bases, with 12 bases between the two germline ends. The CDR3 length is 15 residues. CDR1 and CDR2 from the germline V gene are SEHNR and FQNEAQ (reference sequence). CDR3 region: CASSLAAGLGDTQYF. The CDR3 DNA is TGTGCCAGCAGCTTAGCGGCAGGACTTGGAGATACGCAGTATTTT.

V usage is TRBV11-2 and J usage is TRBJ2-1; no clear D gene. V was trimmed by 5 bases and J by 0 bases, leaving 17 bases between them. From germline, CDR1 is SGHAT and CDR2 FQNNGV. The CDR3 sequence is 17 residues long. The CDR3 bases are TGTGCCAGCAGCGCCATCGGGCTCAGGAGCTCCTACAATGAGCAGTTCTTC. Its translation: CASSAIGLRSSYNEQFF.

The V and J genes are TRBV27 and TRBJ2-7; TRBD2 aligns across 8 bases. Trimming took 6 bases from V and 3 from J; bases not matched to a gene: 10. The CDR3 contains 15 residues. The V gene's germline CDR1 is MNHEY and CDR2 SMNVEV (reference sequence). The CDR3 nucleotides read TGTGCCAGCAGGACCCGGGGACTAGGGAACTACGAGCAGTACTTC. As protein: CASRTRGLGNYEQYF.

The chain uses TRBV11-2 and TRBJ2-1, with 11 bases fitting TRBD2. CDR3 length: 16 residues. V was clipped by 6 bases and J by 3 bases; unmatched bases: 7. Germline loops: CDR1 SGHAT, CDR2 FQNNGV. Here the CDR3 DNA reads TGTGCCAGCAGTCAAAGACTAGCGGGGATCTACAATGAGCAGTTCTTC. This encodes CASSQRLAGIYNEQFF.

This CDR3 is CASSQDVAGGPRDTQYF. CDR3 DNA sequence: TGTGCCAGCAGCCAAGATGTAGCGGGAGGGCCGAGAGATACGCAGTATTTT. V is TRBV4-2 and J is TRBJ2-3, with 11 bases fitting TRBD2. V trimming: 0 bases; J trimming: 5 bases; junction bases outside the gene matches: 7. CDR3 length: 17 amino acids. Germline V lookup: CDR1 LGHNA, CDR2 YNFKEQ.

CDR3 loop: CATSKPLGRGKNTEAFF. CDR3 DNA: TGTGCCACCAGCAAACCGCTTGGGCGCGGCAAGAACACTGAAGCTTTCTTT. V and J are TRBV15 and TRBJ1-1; D not certain. The germline V and J ends were trimmed by 4 bases and 1 base, with 19 bases remaining between them. Per the germline V gene, CDR1 is LNHNV and CDR2 is YYDKDF (reference sequence). This CDR3 spans 17 amino acids.

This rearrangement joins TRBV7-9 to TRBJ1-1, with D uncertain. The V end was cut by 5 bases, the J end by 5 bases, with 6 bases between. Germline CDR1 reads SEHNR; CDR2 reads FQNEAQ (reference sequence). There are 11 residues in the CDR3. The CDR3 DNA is TGTGCCAGCAGCAATTTGACTGAAGCTTTCTTT. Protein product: CASSNLTEAFF. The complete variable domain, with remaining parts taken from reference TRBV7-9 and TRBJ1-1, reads DTGVSQNPRHKITKRGQNVTFRCDPISEHNRLYWYRQTLGQGPEFLTYFQNEAQLEKSRLLSDRFSAERPKGSFSTLEIQRTEQGDSAMYLCASSNLTEAFFGQGTRLTVV.

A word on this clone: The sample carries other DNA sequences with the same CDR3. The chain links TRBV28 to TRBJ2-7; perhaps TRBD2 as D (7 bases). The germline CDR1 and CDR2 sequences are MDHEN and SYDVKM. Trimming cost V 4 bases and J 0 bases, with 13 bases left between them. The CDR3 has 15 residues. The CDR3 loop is CASSSSGGGSYEQYF. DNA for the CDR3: TGTGCCAGCAGTTCCTCGGGGGGCGGCTCCTACGAGCAGTACTTC.

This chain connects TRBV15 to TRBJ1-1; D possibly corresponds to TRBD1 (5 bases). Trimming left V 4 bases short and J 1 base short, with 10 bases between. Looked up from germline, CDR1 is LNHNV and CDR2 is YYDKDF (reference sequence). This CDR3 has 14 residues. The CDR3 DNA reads TGTGCCACCAGCACACGGGGCAAGAACACTGAAGCTTTCTTT. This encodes CATSTRGKNTEAFF.

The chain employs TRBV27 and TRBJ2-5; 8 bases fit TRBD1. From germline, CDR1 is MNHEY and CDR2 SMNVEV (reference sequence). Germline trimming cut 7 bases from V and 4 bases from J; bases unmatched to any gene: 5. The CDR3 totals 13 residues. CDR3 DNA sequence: TGTGCCAGCACCCTCGGACAGGGAGAGACCCAGTACTTC. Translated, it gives CASTLGQGETQYF.

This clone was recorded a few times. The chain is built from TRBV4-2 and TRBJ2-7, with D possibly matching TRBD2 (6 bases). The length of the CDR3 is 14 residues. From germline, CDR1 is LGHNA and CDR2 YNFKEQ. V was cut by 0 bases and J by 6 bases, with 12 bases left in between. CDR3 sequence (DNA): TGTGCCAGCAGCCAAGAGTTTGCGGGGCGCGAGCAGTACTTC. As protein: CASSQEFAGREQYF.

This CDR3 is CASSFSAGGAQYF. The DNA of the CDR3 is TGTGCCAGCAGCTTTTCAGCGGGCGGGGCCCAGTACTTC. The V call is TRBV7-7, the J call TRBJ2-5; possibly TRBD2 for D (6 bases). The germline V gene has CDR1 SSHAT and CDR2 FNYEAQ (reference sequence). The V end lost 3 bases, the J end lost 9 bases, and 14 bases lay between the germline ends. The CDR3 is 13 residues long.

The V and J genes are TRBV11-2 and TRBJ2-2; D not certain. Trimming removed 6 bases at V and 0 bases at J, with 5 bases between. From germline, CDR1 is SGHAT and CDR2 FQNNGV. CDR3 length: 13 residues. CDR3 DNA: TGTGCCAGCAGGGAAACGAACACCGGGGAGCTGTTTTTT. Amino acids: CASRETNTGELFF. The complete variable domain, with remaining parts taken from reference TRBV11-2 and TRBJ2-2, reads EAGVAQSPRYKIIEKRQSVAFWCNPISGHATLYWYQQILGQGPKLLIQFQNNGVVDDSQLPKDRFSAERLKGVDSTLKIQPAKLEDSAVYLCASRETNTGELFFGEGSRLTVL.

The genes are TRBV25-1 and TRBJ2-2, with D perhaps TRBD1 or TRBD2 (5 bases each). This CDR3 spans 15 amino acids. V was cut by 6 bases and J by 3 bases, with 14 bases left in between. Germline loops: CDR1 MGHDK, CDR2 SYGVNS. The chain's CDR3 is CASRGTGRYTGELFF. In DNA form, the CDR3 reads TGTGCCAGCAGGGGGACCGGGCGATACACCGGGGAGCTGTTTTTT.

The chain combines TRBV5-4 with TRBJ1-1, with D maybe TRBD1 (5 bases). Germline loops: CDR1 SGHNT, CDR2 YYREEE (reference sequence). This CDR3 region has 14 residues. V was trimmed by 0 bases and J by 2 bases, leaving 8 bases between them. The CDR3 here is CASSLAGTNTEAFF. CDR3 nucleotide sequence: TGTGCCAGCAGCTTGGCGGGGACCAACACTGAAGCTTTCTTT.

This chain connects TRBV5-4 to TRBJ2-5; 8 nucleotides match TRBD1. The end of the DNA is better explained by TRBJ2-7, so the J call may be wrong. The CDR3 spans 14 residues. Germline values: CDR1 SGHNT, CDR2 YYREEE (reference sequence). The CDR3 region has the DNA TGTGCCAGCAGCCTCGGACAGGGCTTCTACGAGCAGTACTTC. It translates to CASSLGQGFYEQYF.

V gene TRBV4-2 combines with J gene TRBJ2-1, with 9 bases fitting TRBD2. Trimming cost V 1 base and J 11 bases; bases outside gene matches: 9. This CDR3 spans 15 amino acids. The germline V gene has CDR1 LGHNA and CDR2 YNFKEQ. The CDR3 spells CASSQVAGGTMKQFF. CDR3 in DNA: TGTGCCAGCAGCCAAGTGGCGGGAGGGACAATGAAGCAGTTCTTC.

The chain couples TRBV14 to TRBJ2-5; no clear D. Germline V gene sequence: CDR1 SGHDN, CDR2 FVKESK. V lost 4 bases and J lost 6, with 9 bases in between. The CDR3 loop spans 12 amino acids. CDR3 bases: TGTGCCAGCAGCCCCCCTTCGAAGACCCAGTACTTC. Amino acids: CASSPPSKTQYF.

CDR3 DNA: TGCAGTGCACACAGGATCACTGAAGCTTTCTTT. It encodes CSAHRITEAFF. The rearrangement links TRBV20-1 to TRBJ1-1; a possible D gene is TRBD1 (5 bases). V lost 6 bases to trimming and J lost 4 bases, with 9 bases between them. Germline V gives CDR1 DFQATT, CDR2 SNEGSKA (reference sequence). The CDR3 is 11 amino acids.